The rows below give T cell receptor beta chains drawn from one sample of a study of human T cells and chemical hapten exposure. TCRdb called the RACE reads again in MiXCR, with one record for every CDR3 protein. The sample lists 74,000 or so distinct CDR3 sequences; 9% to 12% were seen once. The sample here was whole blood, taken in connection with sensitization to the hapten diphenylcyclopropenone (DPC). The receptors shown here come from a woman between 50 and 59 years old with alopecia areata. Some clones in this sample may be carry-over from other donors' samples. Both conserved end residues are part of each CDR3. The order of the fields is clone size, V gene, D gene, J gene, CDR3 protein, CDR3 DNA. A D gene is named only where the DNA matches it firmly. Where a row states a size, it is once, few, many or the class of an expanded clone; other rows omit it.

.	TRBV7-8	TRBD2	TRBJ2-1	CASSSLTSGRNEQFF	TGTGCCAGCAGCTCTTTGACTAGCGGGAGAAATGAGCAGTTCTTC
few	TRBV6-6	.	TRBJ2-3	CASSRTGTGGEINTQYF	TGTGCCAGCAGCCGGACGGGTACAGGGGGGGAAATTAATACGCAGTATTTT
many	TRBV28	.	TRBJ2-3	CASRSYREGDTQYF	TGTGCCAGCAGATCCTACAGGGAGGGAGATACGCAGTATTTT
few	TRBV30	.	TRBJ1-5	CAWSVSPGDNQPQHF	TGTGCCTGGAGTGTGTCCCCAGGGGACAATCAGCCCCAGCATTTT
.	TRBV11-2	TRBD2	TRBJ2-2	CASSLTSAGELFF	TGTGCCAGCAGCCTAACTAGCGCCGGGGAGCTGTTTTTT
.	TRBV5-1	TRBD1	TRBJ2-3	CASSLTTGGAGDTQYF	TGCGCCAGCAGCTTGACCACAGGGGGCGCCGGAGATACGCAGTATTTT
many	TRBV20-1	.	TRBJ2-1	CSARVWVGELGAYNEQFF	TGCAGTGCTAGAGTCTGGGTCGGGGAACTAGGCGCTTACAATGAGCAGTTCTTC
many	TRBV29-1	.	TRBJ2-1	CSVGRDIVKREQFF	TGCAGCGTTGGCCGGGACATTGTAAAACGTGAGCAGTTCTTC
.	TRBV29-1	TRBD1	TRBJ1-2	CSVGTGKVDGYTF	TGCAGCGTTGGGACAGGGAAGGTAGATGGCTACACCTTC
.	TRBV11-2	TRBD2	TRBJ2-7	CASSVGLAGGSEQYF	TGTGCCAGCAGCGTAGGACTAGCGGGAGGGTCCGAGCAGTACTTC
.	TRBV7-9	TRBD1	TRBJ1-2	CASSAQGAYGYTF	TGTGCCAGCAGCGCACAGGGGGCCTATGGCTACACCTTC
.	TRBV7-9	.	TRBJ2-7	CASGPAGPYEQYF	TGTGCCAGCGGTCCGGCGGGCCCCTACGAGCAGTACTTC
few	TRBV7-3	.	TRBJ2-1	CASSLTSGRRAEQFF	TGTGCCAGCAGCTTAACGAGCGGCCGAAGGGCTGAGCAGTTCTTC
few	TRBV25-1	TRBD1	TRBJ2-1	CASSEYQGAPGKEQFF	TGTGCCAGCAGTGAATATCAGGGGGCCCCGGGTAAGGAGCAGTTCTTC
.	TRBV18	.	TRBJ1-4	CASSPEGNGPSEKLFF	TGTGCCAGCTCACCGGAGGGGAACGGCCCTAGTGAAAAACTGTTTTTT
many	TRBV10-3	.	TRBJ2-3	CAISEAGPGQYF	TGTGCCATCAGTGAAGCAGGGCCGGGGCAGTATTTT
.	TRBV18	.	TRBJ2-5	CASSLGPQETQYF	TGTGCCAGCTCACTGGGCCCTCAAGAGACCCAGTACTTC
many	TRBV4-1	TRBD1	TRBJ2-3	CASSQKDRAVDTQYF	TGCGCCAGCAGCCAAAAGGACAGGGCGGTAGATACGCAGTATTTT
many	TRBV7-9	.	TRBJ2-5	CASSLDGETQYF	TGTGCCAGCAGCTTGGACGGAGAGACCCAGTACTTC
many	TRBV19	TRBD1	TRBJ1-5	CASHTRTTGPQQGQPQHF	TGTGCCAGTCATACACGAACGACAGGGCCGCAGCAAGGTCAGCCCCAGCATTTT
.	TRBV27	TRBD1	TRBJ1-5	CASSLTGYSNQPQHF	TGTGCCAGCAGTTTGACAGGGTATAGCAATCAGCCCCAGCATTTT
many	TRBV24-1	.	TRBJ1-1	CATRRGDEAFF	TGTGCCACCCGGCGGGGGGACGAAGCTTTCTTT
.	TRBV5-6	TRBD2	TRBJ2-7	CASGPTSGTPYEQYF	TGTGCCAGCGGACCGACTAGCGGGACGCCCTACGAGCAGTACTTC
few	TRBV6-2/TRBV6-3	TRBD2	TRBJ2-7	CASSYTGTSGLEQYF	TGTGCCAGCAGTTACACCGGGACTAGCGGTCTGGAGCAGTACTTC
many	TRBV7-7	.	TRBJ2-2	CASSELGSTGELFF	TGTGCTAGCAGCGAACTAGGTTCAACCGGGGAGCTGTTTTTT
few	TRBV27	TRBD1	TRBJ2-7	CASTEGQGFSYEQYF	TGTGCCAGCACTGAGGGACAGGGCTTCTCCTACGAGCAGTACTTC
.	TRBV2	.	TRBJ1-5	CASRDGFGNQPQHF	TGTGCCAGCAGGGACGGGTTTGGCAATCAGCCCCAGCATTTT
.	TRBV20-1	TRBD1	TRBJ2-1	CSATRQGRYNEQFF	TGCAGTGCTACCAGACAGGGTAGATACAATGAGCAGTTCTTC
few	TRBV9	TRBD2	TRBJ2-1	CASSPRLAGSNEQFF	TGTGCCAGCAGCCCCCGACTAGCGGGATCCAATGAGCAGTTCTTC